A single TCR beta chain is shown here with its context. Its antigen remains unidentified. These data come from a study of identical twins. Study-level points and caveats: Among monozygotic twins, out-of-frame TCR alpha sharing exceeded what models predicted. Excess twin sharing in beta out-of-frame sequences was weaker.

TCRdb re-derived calls from the 5' RACE reads in MiXCR, one entry per CDR3 protein. This sample carries 700,000 or so distinct CDR3 sequences, approximately 9% of them seen once, and the ten largest clones take around 0.98%. The same data also contributed to another study, on yellow fever vaccine responses in identical twins.

The sequence was obtained from a woman aged 18-29 years in good health. Sequences were obtained from PBMCs.

CDR3 residues: CASSEGLGRTYEQYF. CDR3 bases: TGTGCCAGCAGTGAAGGGTTAGGCAGAACCTACGAGCAGTACTTC. The chain uses TRBV6-1 and TRBJ2-7; D is undetermined. The CDR3 has 15 amino acids. Germline CDR1 MNHNS, CDR2 SASEGT. The V gene lost 1 base and the J gene lost 2 bases, with 12 bases spanning the gap.